Shown below are 9 T cell receptor beta chains from a single sample sequenced in a study of response to subunit inactivated influenza vaccine. TCRdb independently ran MiXCR on the RT-PCR reads; one entry per CDR3 protein. The sample has around 190,000 distinct CDR3 sequences; over 13% are singletons. Here the sequenced sample was CD8+ T cells sorted from PBMCs, taken roughly 5 days after vaccination. The receptor source for this set is a man aged 45 to 65 who received an inactivated influenza vaccine.

This clonotype was recorded at least ten times. V usage is TRBV7-2 and J usage is TRBJ2-3; TRBD2 matches 8 bases. Germline trimming cut 4 bases from V and 4 bases from J; bases unmatched to any gene: 7. CDR3 length: 15 amino acids. CDR1 is SGHTA and CDR2 is FQGNSA in the germline V gene. CDR3 loop: CASSSLAGSPDTQYF. CDR3 DNA: TGTGCCAGCAGCTCCTTAGCGGGAAGTCCAGATACGCAGTATTTT.

Only a few counts were recorded for this clonotype. The chain links TRBV5-5 to TRBJ2-1; the match to TRBD1 covers 7 bases. Germline V gene data show CDR1 as SGHKS and CDR2 as YYEKEE (reference sequence). The CDR3 has 14 amino acids. V lost 4 bases to trimming and J lost 8 bases; unmatched junction nucleotides: 9. The CDR3 sequence: CASSELTGLDEQFF. The CDR3 bases are TGTGCCAGCAGCGAGTTGACAGGGTTGGATGAGCAGTTCTTC.

This clonotype has just a few counts. This sequence joins TRBV6-5 and TRBJ2-7; D is possibly TRBD1 (5 bases). Trimming cost V 0 bases and J 5 bases, with 14 bases left between them. The germline CDR1 and CDR2 sequences are MNHEY and SVGAGI. The CDR3 has 15 amino acids. The CDR3 sequence is CASSYSQAASHEQYF. CDR3 nucleotide sequence: TGTGCCAGCAGTTACTCACAGGCAGCATCCCACGAGCAGTACTTC.

The sample holds a few counts of this clonotype. The chain couples TRBV5-1 to TRBJ2-7, with 7 bases identical to TRBD2. The CDR3 totals 15 residues. From germline, CDR1 is SGHRS and CDR2 YFSETQ. V shed 9 bases, J shed 7 bases, and the junction held 19 bases outside the gene matches. CDR3 residues: CAMEHQRGLKGEQYF. In DNA form, the CDR3 reads TGCGCCATGGAGCACCAGCGGGGCCTAAAGGGGGAGCAGTACTTC.

This clonotype has at least ten counts. This chain joins TRBV12-3 or TRBV12-4 and TRBJ1-2; TRBD1 is a possible D gene (6 bases). There are 13 residues in the CDR3. Trimming pared 5 bases from V and 4 bases from J, leaving 11 bases between. CDR3 in amino acids: CASSPTGGYGYTF. Written as DNA, the CDR3 is TGTGCCAGCAGTCCGACAGGTGGCTATGGCTACACCTTC.

The J gene is TRBJ1-2, the V gene TRBV6-5, with D possibly TRBD1 on 5 matching bases. V was clipped by 2 bases and J by 4 bases, with 14 bases between them. Germline loops: CDR1 MNHEY, CDR2 SVGAGI. This CDR3 is 15 amino acids long. The CDR3 protein is CASSYRTPGAYGYTF. CDR3 DNA sequence: TGTGCCAGCAGTTACCGGACTCCCGGGGCCTATGGCTACACCTTC.

The chain recombines TRBV6-1 with TRBJ2-5; no clear D gene. CDR3 length: 14 residues. CDR1 and CDR2 from the germline V gene are MNHNS and SASEGT. The V gene lost 4 bases and the J gene lost 5 bases, with 14 bases spanning the gap. The CDR3 nucleotides are TGTGCCAGCAGTGTCGCTCCCGGGTGGGAGACCCAGTACTTC. Protein sequence: CASSVAPGWETQYF.

This clonotype was seen only a few times. At one end, the junction sequence differs from germline, possibly due to a read error. The chain combines TRBV12-3 or TRBV12-4 with TRBJ2-3; D unclear. The CDR3 covers 8 residues. The CDR3 nucleotides are TGTGCCAGCAGTTTAGACGAGTTT. It yields the protein CASSLDEF.

The rearrangement joins TRBV6-2 or TRBV6-3 to TRBJ2-1; D not certain. The germline V and J ends were trimmed by 0 bases and 9 bases, with 15 bases remaining between them. The CDR3 runs 15 residues. Germline assignment: CDR1 MNHEY and CDR2 SVGEGT. The CDR3 spells CASSYSIVGMGEQFF. The CDR3 coding sequence is TGTGCCAGCAGTTACTCGATCGTTGGAATGGGTGAGCAGTTCTTC.